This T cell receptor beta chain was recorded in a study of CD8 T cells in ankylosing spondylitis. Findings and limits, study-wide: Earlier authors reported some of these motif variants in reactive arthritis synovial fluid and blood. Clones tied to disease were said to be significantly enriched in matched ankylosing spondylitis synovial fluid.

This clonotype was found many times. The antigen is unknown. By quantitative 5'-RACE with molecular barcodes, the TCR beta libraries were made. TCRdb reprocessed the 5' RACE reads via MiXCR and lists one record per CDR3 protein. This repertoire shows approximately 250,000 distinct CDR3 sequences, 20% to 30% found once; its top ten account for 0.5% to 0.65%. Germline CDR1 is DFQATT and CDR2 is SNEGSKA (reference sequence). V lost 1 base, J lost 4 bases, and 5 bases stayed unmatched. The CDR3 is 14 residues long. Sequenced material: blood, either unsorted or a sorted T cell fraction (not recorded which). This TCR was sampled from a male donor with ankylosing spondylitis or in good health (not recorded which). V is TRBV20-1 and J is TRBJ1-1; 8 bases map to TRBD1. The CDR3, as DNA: TGCAGTGCTAGAGTCACAGGGGGTGGCACTGAAGCTTTCTTT. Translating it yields CSARVTGGGTEAFF.